The following is a T cell receptor beta chain sequence with its context. The table lists this clonotype with many counts. Its cognate antigen has yet to be identified. Base qualities are not at hand, and no much larger clone is one base apart. The sample is drawn from a study of Graves' ophthalmopathy and Graves' hyperthyroidism (dated by TCRdb to the late 2010s). Regarding the study in general: Peripheral blood samples were taken at the time of initial diagnosis, before any treatment was given. To tell Graves' ophthalmopathy apart from Graves' hyperthyroidism, and to predict which patients would progress to ophthalmopathy, the study relied on TCR beta repertoire signatures. In total, 135 blood samples were TCR-sequenced: 40 to 45 ophthalmopathy, some 80 hyperthyroidism and some 17 hyperthyroidism-to-ophthalmopathy patients. A discovery set of 100 patients (43 ophthalmopathy, just over 55 stable hyperthyroidism) was enrolled to explore V-J signatures distinguishing ophthalmopathy from hyperthyroidism. For independent validation, a separate cohort was made up of approximately 19 hyperthyroidism patients plus 17 patients who later progressed from hyperthyroidism to ophthalmopathy. In over 5 hyperthyroidism patients, the T-cell repertoires found in thyroid tissue were compared with those found in blood. Following sampling, methimazole starting at 30 mg daily was administered to hyperthyroidism patients, and high-dose intravenous methylprednisolone was administered to ophthalmopathy patients. The 100 discovery patients were randomly split 7:3 into training and test sets.

Stable hyperthyroidism was defined as no progression to ophthalmopathy within 18 months of follow-up. The hyperthyroidism patients were 18 to 65 years old and newly diagnosed, with a disease duration of less than 2 months. Patients with other autoimmune diseases, uncontrolled infections, pregnancy or lactation were excluded. Clinical symptoms, serum thyroxine, TRAb, thyroid ultrasound and orbital computed tomography formed the basis of the diagnosis. Using Ficoll-Paque density gradient centrifugation, PBMCs were isolated from about 9.4 ml of fresh peripheral blood. Total RNA was extracted with Trizol reagent and quality-checked on an Agilent 2100 Bioanalyzer. What the research found in general, with its limitations: In validation, the model predicted ophthalmopathy progression with 55% to 71% sensitivity and approximately 72% specificity; fewer than 15 predicted patients were CT-confirmed with GO in a median of roughly 6.8 months. Among expanded thyroid clonotypes with frequency above 0.001, most also showed up in blood, which suggests that blood repertoires may reflect the thyroid immune response. No statistical method was used to set the sample size in advance, and the investigators knew which group each participant was assigned to. In cross-validation, the 13-signature model distinguished ophthalmopathy from stable hyperthyroidism with almost 90% sensitivity and just under 84% specificity, and in the test set the corresponding values were about 80% and 75%.

V is trimmed back by 1 base and J by 4 bases, and the junction contains 6 bases that no gene match accounts for. For CDR1 and CDR2, the germline V gene lists SGHRS and YFSETQ. Including the terminal cysteine and phenylalanine, the CDR3 comprises 15 residues. The only DNA kept is the CDR3, 45 bases in frame from the first base. For repertoire sequencing, TCR beta CDR3 regions were amplified from RNA transcripts. The first round was an RT-PCR using HTBI primers with the Qiagen OneStep RT-PCR kit, and this first round was followed by a second-round multiplex PCR, then size selection and purification. The libraries underwent paired-end sequencing with 100 bp reads on an Illumina HiSeq2000. The authors processed their data as follows. Reads were processed with SOAPnuke, discarding reads with adapters, uncalled bases, mean Phred below 15, or no exact constant-primer or identifier match. High-quality paired reads were merged with COPE v1.2.5. Each unique nucleotide sequence was treated as a clonotype, and MiTCR v1.1 was used to align the clonotypes to the IMGT TRB V, D and J references. Analysis was restricted to V-J combinations with a frequency above 0.0001, which covered 98% to 99.2% of repertoires. For each V-J combination, a TCR clonal expansion and chaos score was defined as the ratio of F50 clonal expansion to chaos observed in the TCRdist matrix. Features were reduced by Welch's t-statistics and random forest to approximately 12 V-J combinations, which fed a naive Bayes classifier. Thyroid-blood repertoire similarity was quantified with the Morisita-Horn index. The public reads were run again by TCRdb, first through fastp at Q25 and then through MiXCR, and only productive beta chains were kept. Rows with one shared CDR3 protein collapse into an entry with the most common genes and DNA. These V and J calls are TCRdb output, not the study's own analysis. The sample contains hundreds of thousands of distinct CDR3 sequences, about 21% of them found a single time. More than 2.5% of the sample rests with the top ten.

The TCR comes from a woman aged 18 to 35 with stable Graves' hyperthyroidism. Donor details come from another sample of the same person, matched by shared clones. The V and J genes are TRBV5-1 and TRBJ2-7, and 9 junctional nucleotides match TRBD2. Sequenced material: peripheral blood. The DNA sequence is as follows: TGCGCCAGCAGCTTGCGGCCAACTAGCGGGTACGAGCAGTACTTC. This gives the protein CASSLRPTSGYEQYF.